This T cell receptor beta chain was obtained from a study of shared clonotypes between healthy human individuals. V lost 1 base, J lost 2 bases, and 14 bases stayed unmatched. The V gene's germline CDR1 is SGHDT and CDR2 YYEEEE. The CDR3 covers 19 residues. About this clone: Its antigen is currently unknown.

Regarding the study as a whole: Naive subsets usually exceeded memory subsets in estimated richness.

Sorted-subset replicate PCRs used approximately 180 ng of genomic DNA. This amount corresponded to 33,000 or so T cell genomes. Authors' data handling: Junction-only sequences produced by ImmunoSEQ had no quality scores, so filtering differed. Data came from immunoSEQ multiplex PCR; TCRdb stores just in-frame clones and leaves some out. From that table come the V and J calls and clone size; the DNA was used to work out D and trimming. The sample carries about 2 million clones, 90% to 95% recorded once. The sequencing input was naive CD4+ T cells sorted from blood. The sample's subset: CD45RA+ positively selected. The chain links TRBV5-6 to TRBJ2-7; TRBD2 matches at 11 bases. The sequence was obtained from a man between 18 and 35 years old in good health. The CDR3 loop is CASSLSHLLAGGLAYEQYF. The CDR3 DNA reads TGTGCCAGCAGCTTGTCGCATTTGCTAGCGGGAGGCTTAGCCTACGAGCAGTACTTC.